This TCR beta chain stems from a study of cytomegalovirus exposure and HLA in healthy donors. With regard to this clone: Its antigen is still unknown.

Study-level findings and limits: When presence/absence was analysed, sequencing depth was taken to be roughly uniform across donors.

V was pared by 5 bases and J by 5 bases, with 15 bases between. Germline V gene sequence: CDR1 SEHNR, CDR2 FQNEAQ (reference sequence). The CDR3 totals 15 residues. 60 Vbeta and 13 Jbeta primers were used in PCR. Libraries were prepared by immunoSEQ multiplex PCR; TCRdb keeps only in-frame clonotypes and omits some of them. The profile shows about 180,000 clones, just over 75% of them singletons. This TCR was sampled from a man aged 18 to 35 in good health and CMV-seronegative. Material: PBMCs. The chain couples TRBV7-9 to TRBJ2-2; TRBD2 is a possible D gene (6 bases). The CDR3 here is CASSHDSGWTGELFF. In nucleotides, the CDR3 is TGTGCCAGCAGCCATGACAGCGGGTGGACCGGGGAGCTGTTTTTT.